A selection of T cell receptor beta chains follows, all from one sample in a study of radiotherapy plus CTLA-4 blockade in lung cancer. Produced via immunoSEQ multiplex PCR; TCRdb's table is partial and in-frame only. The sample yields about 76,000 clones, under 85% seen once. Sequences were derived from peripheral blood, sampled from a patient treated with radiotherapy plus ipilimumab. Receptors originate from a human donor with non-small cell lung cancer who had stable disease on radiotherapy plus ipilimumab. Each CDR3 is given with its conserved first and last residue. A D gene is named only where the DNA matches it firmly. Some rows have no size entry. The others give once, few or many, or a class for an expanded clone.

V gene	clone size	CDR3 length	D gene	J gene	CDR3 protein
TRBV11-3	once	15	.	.	CASSRGGQDSYEQYF
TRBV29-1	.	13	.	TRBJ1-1	CSVESGHNTEAFF
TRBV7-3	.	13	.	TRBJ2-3	CASSLPETDTQYF
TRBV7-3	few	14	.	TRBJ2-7	CASSLDSRGREQYF
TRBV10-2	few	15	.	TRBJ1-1	CASSDGRIGNTEAFF
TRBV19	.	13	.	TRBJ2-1	CASSLGLDNEQFF
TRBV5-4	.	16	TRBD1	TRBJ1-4	CASSLGGQRRGEKLFF
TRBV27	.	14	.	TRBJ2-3	CASSSTSRTDTQYF
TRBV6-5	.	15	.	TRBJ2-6	CASRQQGSGANVLTF
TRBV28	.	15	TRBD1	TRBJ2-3	CASPPGQGHVDTQYF
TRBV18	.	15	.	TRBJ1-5	CASSPGRLSDQPQHF
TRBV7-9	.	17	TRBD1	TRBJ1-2	CASSSRGQGGANYGYTF
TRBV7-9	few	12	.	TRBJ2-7	CASSLANGEQYF
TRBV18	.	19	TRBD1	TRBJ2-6	CASSPTSQTGRSGANVLTF
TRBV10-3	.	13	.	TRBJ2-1	CAISETDLGEQFF
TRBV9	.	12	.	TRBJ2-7	CASSVQEGEQYF
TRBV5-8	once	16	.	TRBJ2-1	CASSDFMGAGYNEQFF
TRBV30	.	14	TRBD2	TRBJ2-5	CAWTPSGNQETQYF
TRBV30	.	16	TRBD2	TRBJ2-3	CAWSVLAGGRTDTQYF
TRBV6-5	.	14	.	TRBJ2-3	CASQEQRSTDTQYF
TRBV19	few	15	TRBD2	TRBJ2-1	CASSTSGAAYNEQFF
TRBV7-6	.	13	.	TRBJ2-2	CASSFLGPGELFF
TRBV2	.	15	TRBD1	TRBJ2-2	CASSYRGRSAGELFF
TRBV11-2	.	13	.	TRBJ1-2	CASSSRGSHGYTF
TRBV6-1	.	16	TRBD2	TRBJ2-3	CASSATSGGRTDTQYF
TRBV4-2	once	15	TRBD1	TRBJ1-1	CASSPTRDRGTEAFF
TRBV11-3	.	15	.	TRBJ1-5	CASSSRTAINQPQHF
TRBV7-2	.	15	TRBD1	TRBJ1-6	CASSYDRGGNSPLHF
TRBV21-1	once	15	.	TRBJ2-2	CASSMTSRATGELFF
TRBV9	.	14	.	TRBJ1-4	CASSYGSSNEKLFF
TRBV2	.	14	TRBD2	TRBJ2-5	CASSEPLAGVTQYF
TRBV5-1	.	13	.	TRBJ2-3	CASTLLLADTQYF
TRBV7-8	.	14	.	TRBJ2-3	CASSEGSPTDTQYF
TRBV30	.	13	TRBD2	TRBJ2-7	CAWRRTSSYEQYF
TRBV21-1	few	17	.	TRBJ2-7	CASSKGGTNVRTMEQYF
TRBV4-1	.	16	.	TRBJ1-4	CASSQGRTESNEKLFF
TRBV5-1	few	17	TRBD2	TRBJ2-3	CASSPRLAGVGTDTQYF
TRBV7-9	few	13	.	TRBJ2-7	CASSGGASYEQYF
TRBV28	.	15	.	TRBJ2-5	CASTPRGRSGETQYF
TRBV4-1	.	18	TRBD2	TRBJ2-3	CASSQGPRAAGGGGTQYF
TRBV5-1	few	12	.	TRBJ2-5	CASSLDQETQYF
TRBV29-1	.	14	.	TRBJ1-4	CSVAWTATNEKLFF
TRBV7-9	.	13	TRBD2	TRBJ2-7	CASSPPGGGEQYF
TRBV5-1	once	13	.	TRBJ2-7	CASSPGDRYEQYF
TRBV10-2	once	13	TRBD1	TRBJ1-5	CASGTGWNQPQHF
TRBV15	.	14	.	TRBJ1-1	CATSRVGRNTEAFF
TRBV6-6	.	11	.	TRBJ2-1	CASGVDNEQFF
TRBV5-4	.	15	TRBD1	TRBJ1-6	CASSLQTGVDSPLHF
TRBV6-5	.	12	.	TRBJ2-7	CASSAAGYEQYF
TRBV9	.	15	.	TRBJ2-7	CASSVVNRVRDEQYF
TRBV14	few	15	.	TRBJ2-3	CASSQEHSYTDTQYF
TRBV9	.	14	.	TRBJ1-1	CASSVATRNTEAFF
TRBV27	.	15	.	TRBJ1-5	CASSLRQGRNQPQHF